This T cell receptor (beta chain) was captured in a study of cytomegalovirus exposure and HLA in healthy donors. Primers: 60 Vbeta forward and 13 Jbeta reverse. Clones were read by immunoSEQ multiplex PCR, and TCRdb kept only the in-frame ones, dropping some. The sample gives 150,000 or so clones, roughly 87% of which show up once; 5.5% to 6% is in the top ten. Germline CDR1 MNHEY, CDR2 SMNVEV (reference sequence). The junction had 10 bases not matched to a gene; V was cut back by 6 bases and J by 4 bases. The CDR3 spans 15 residues. General study results and limits: When analyzed later, a missense DCLRE1C variant was found to be linked to TCR beta V- and J-gene trimming.

Concerning this clone: Its antigen is still unknown.

The sample taken for sequencing was PBMCs. This sequence joins TRBV27 and TRBJ1-1; TRBD1 matches at 8 bases. The TCR originated in a man aged 25-45 years in good health and CMV-seropositive. In DNA, the CDR3 is TGTGCCAGCAGAGACCGGACAGGGAGTATCACTGAAGCTTTCTTT. As protein: CASRDRTGSITEAFF.